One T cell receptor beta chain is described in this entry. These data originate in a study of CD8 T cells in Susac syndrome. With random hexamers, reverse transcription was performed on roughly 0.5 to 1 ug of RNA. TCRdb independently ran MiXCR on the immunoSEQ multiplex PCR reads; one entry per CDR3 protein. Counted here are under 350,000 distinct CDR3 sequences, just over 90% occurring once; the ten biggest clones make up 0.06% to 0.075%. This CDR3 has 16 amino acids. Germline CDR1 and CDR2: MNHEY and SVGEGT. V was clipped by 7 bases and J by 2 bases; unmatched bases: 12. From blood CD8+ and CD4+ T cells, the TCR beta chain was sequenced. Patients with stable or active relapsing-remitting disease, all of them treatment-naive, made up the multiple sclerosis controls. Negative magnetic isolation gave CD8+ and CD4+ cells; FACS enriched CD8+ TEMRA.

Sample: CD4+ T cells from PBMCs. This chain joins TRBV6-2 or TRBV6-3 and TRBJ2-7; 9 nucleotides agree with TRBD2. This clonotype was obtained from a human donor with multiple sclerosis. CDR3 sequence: CASTPAGASGTYEQYF. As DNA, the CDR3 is TGTGCCAGCACTCCCGCGGGGGCTAGCGGGACCTACGAGCAGTACTTC.